This TCR beta chain was observed in a study of a mutant IDH1 vaccine in newly diagnosed glioma. About the study: It was radiotherapy, temozolomide, or both that patients received previously, with most receiving both.

Assay: immunoSEQ multiplex PCR; the TCRdb copy retains only in-frame clones and omits some. In the table there are approximately 110,000 clones, 85% to 90% of which are singletons. The CDR3 runs to 16 residues. The trim removed 10 bases at V and 4 bases at J, leaving 19 bases unmatched. The germline V gene encodes CDR1 MDHEN and CDR2 SYDVKM. A word on this clone: No antigen is known for it.

Noted time point: week 11, during vaccination. With topical imiquimod, each dose of the vaccine consisted of 300 ug of mutant IDH1 20-mer peptide. Whole-study results and caveats: Seemingly, top peripheral T cell clonotype changes bore no relation to pseudoprogression. Induction of immune responses by the vaccine occurred in 85% to 95% of patients.

The V and J genes are TRBV28 and TRBJ2-7, with 7 bases matching TRBD2. The source is a woman in her forties or fifties with glioma. The sequences come from PBMCs, collected from a glioma patient whose treatment included an IDH1 peptide vaccine. The DNA for the CDR3 is TGTGCCACCCGACGGCCCGGGACTACGAGATCTTACGAGCAGTACTTC. Translated, it gives CATRRPGTTRSYEQYF.